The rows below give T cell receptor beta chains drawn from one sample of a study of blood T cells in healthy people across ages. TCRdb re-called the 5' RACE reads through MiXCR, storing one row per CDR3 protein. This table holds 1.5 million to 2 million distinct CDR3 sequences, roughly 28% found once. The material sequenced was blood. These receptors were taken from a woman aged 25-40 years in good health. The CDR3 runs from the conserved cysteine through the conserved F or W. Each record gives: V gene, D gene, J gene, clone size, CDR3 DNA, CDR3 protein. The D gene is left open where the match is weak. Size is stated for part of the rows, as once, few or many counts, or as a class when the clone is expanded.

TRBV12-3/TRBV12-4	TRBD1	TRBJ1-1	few	TGTGCCAGCACCGTAACGACCGCGGGACAGGAAGCTTTCTTT	CASTVTTAGQEAFF
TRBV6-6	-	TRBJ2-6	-	TGTGCCAGCAGCCCCAGGTTAGGATCCGGGGCCAACGTCCTGACTTTC	CASSPRLGSGANVLTF
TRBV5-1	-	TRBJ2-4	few	TGCGCCAGCAGCTTGGGAAGGGGAGAGGGCATTCAGTACTTC	CASSLGRGEGIQYF
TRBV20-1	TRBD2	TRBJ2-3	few	TGCAGTGCTAGAGATCCCGGACTAGCGGGCGCGCAGTATTTT	CSARDPGLAGAQYF
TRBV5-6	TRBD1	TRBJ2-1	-	TGTGCCAGCAGATTCACAGGGGCTCCACCGTTCTTC	CASRFTGAPPFF
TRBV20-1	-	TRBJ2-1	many	TGCAGTGCTAGGGGGGTGGACAATGAGCAGTTCTTC	CSARGVDNEQFF
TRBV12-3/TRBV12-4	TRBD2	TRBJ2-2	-	TGTGCCAGCAGTCCCCTGGGACTAGCCAACACCGGGGAGCTGTTTTTT	CASSPLGLANTGELFF
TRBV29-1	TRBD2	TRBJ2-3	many	TGCAGCGGGACTAGCGGCACAGATACGCAGTATTTT	CSGTSGTDTQYF
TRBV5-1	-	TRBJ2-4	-	TGCGCCAGCAGCCCCTTGGGGGGAGTGGGAAACATTCAGTACTTC	CASSPLGGVGNIQYF
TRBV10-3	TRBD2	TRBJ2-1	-	TGTGCCATCAGATCGACTAGCGGGGGGGAGGCCTACAATGAGCAGTTCTTC	CAIRSTSGGEAYNEQFF
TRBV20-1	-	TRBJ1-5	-	TGCAGTGATAGAGATTCTTCGAATCAGCCCCAGCATTTT	CSDRDSSNQPQHF
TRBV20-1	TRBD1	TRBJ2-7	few	TGCAGTGCTAGACCAACCCCCGGGACAGCGGCCCACTCCTACGAGCAGTACTTC	CSARPTPGTAAHSYEQYF
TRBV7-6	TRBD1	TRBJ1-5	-	TGTGCCAGCAGCTTAAACCAGGGGGTTGAGCCCCAGCATTTT	CASSLNQGVEPQHF
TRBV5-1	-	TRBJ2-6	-	TGCGCCAGCAGCGCGACAGTCTCTGGGGCCAACGTCCTGACTTTC	CASSATVSGANVLTF
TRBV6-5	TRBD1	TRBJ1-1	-	TGTGCCAGCAGTCGTACAGGGGGATATGGAGCTTTCTTT	CASSRTGGYGAFF
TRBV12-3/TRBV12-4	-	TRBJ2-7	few	TGTGCCAGCGGTGTCAGGGGGGGCGACTACGAGCAGTACTTC	CASGVRGGDYEQYF
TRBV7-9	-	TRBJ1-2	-	TGTGCCAGCAGCTCGGATCATGGCTACACCTTC	CASSSDHGYTF
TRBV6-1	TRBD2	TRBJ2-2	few	TGTGCCAGCAGTGGGGTAGCGGGAGTGAACACCGGGGAGCTGTTTTTT	CASSGVAGVNTGELFF
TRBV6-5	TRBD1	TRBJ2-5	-	TGTGCCAGCAACCCAAACAGGGGGGAGACCCAGTACTTC	CASNPNRGETQYF
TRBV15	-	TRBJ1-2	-	TGTGCCACCAGCAGAGAACAGCAGATCTATGGCTACACCTTC	CATSREQQIYGYTF
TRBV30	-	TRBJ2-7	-	TGTGCCTGGAGTCCACGTGAGACTTTACACGACGAGCAGTACTTC	CAWSPRETLHDEQYF
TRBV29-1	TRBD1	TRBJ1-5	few	TGCAGTGTAGGGACAGGGATAAATCAGCCCCAGCATTTT	CSVGTGINQPQHF
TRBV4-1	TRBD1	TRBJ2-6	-	TGCGCCAGCAGCCAGACGATAGGGACAGGGTCCCCTGGGGCCAACGTCCTGACTTTC	CASSQTIGTGSPGANVLTF
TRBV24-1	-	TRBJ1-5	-	TGTGCCACCAGTGACTACAGGGTAGGTCAGCCCCAGCATTTT	CATSDYRVGQPQHF
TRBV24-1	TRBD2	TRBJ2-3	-	TGTGCCACCGCTCAACCGGGACTAGCTCTAACAGATACGCAGTATTTT	CATAQPGLALTDTQYF
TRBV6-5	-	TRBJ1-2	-	TGTGCCAGCAGTTTCTCGGCGGGGCCTAACTATGGCTACACCTTC	CASSFSAGPNYGYTF
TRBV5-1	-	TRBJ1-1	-	TGCGCCAGCGTAGGGGGAATGAACACTGAAGCTTTCTTT	CASVGGMNTEAFF
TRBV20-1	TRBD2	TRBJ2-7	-	TGCAGTGCTAGAGAGTTTGCGGGAGCGGGGGAGCAGTACTTC	CSAREFAGAGEQYF
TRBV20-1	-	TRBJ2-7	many	TGCAGTGCGACCCCTGAGGACTATTACGAGCAGTACTTC	CSATPEDYYEQYF
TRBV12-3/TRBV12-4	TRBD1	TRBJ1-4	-	TGTGCCAGCAGTCTTAATCAGGGACAGTTCATCAACTATGAAAAACTGTTTTTT	CASSLNQGQFINYEKLFF
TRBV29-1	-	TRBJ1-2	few	TGCAGCGTTGAAGAAACCAGAACCTATGGCTACACCTTC	CSVEETRTYGYTF
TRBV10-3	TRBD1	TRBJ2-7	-	TGTGCCATCAGTGATAAGGGACAGATCTACGAGCAGTACTTC	CAISDKGQIYEQYF
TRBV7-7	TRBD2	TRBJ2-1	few	TGTGCCAGCAGCCCGGACCCTAGCGGGGGGGTCGGTGAGCAGTTCTTC	CASSPDPSGGVGEQFF
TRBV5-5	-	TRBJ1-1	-	TGTGCCAGCAGCCCACGGGTCCTAATTGGGTCGGGGAACACTGAAGCTTTCTTT	CASSPRVLIGSGNTEAFF
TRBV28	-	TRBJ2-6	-	TGTGCCAGCAGTGCCCGGGGGGGGGCCAACGTCCTGACTTTC	CASSARGGANVLTF
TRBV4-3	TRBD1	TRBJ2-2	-	TGCGCCAGCAGCCAAGATCGAGGGGGCGGCGGGGAGCTGTTTTTT	CASSQDRGGGGELFF
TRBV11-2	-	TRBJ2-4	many	TGTGCCAGCAGCCCCTTGGCCGGGACGGTTAACATTCAGTACTTC	CASSPLAGTVNIQYF
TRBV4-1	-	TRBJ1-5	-	TGCGCCAGCAGCCAAGCGGCCAGTTCGGAGCAGCCCCAGCATTTT	CASSQAASSEQPQHF
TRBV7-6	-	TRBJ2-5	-	TGTGCCAGCAGCTTAGGACGACGGGGGATACAAGAGACCCAGTACTTC	CASSLGRRGIQETQYF
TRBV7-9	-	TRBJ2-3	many	TGTGCCAGCAGCAATTGGATTGTAGCGGGCACAGATACGCAGTATTTT	CASSNWIVAGTDTQYF
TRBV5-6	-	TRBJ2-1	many	TGTGCCAGCAGCTTGTCCAGGAAATACAATGAGCAGTTCTTC	CASSLSRKYNEQFF
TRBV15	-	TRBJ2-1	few	TGTGCCACCAGCACGGAAGCGACTTTGAGCTCCTACAATGAGCAGTTCTTC	CATSTEATLSSYNEQFF
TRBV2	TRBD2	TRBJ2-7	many	TGTGCCAGCAGTGGACCGACGGTTATAGCGGGGGGGAGCTCCTACGAGCAGTACTTC	CASSGPTVIAGGSSYEQYF
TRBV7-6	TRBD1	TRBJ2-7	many	TGTGCCAGCAGCTCGGGACAGAGTCTCTCCTACGAGCAGTACTTC	CASSSGQSLSYEQYF
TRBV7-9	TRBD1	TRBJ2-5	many	TGTGCCAGCAGCAAACAGGGGGCGTTAACGGGAGAGACCCAGTACTTC	CASSKQGALTGETQYF
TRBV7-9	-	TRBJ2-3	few	TGTGCCAGCGGGGGGATAGCAGATACGCAGTATTTT	CASGGIADTQYF
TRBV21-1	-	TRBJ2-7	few	TGTGCCAGCAGCAAATTAGCGGTCTCCTACGAGCAGTACTTC	CASSKLAVSYEQYF
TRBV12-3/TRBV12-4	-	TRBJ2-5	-	TGTGCCAGCAGCGAACAGGTACAAGAGACCCAGTACTTC	CASSEQVQETQYF